A selection of T cell receptor beta chains follows, all from one sample in a study of T cell responses to AZD1222 COVID-19 vaccine. Assay: immunoSEQ multiplex PCR; the TCRdb copy retains only in-frame clones and omits some. The table lists about 130,000 clones, roughly 93% of them singletons. Source: peripheral blood, taken 28 days after the second AZD1222 dose. The receptors were sampled from an adult who received the AZD1222 COVID-19 vaccine. CDR3s include the opening cysteine and the closing phenylalanine or tryptophan. D genes are given only for firm matches. Size values are once, few and many counts, or a class for expanded clones, and some rows have none.

>TRBV20-1|.|TRBJ1-5|.
CSASPGIMRWGNQPQHF
TGCAGTGCTAGTCCGGGAATAATGCGATGGGGCAATCAGCCCCAGCATTTT
>TRBV2|.|TRBJ1-4|.
CATRSGAGEKLFF
TGTGCCACTAGATCAGGGGCAGGGGAAAAACTGTTTTTT
>TRBV29-1|.|TRBJ1-4|.
CSVTGPNEKLFF
TGCAGCGTTACCGGTCCTAATGAAAAACTGTTTTTT
>TRBV2|.|TRBJ1-1|.
CASSVGRGTEAFF
TGTGCCAGCAGTGTTGGGAGAGGGACTGAAGCTTTCTTT
>TRBV19|.|TRBJ2-7|.
CASRNWRDGYEQYF
TGTGCCAGTCGAAATTGGAGGGACGGCTACGAGCAGTACTTC
>TRBV24-1|.|TRBJ2-1|TRBD1
CATSDFSGTGQFF
TGTGCCACCAGTGATTTCTCGGGGACAGGGCAGTTCTTC
>TRBV7-8|.|TRBJ2-7|.
CASSLVGGNSYEQYF
TGTGCCAGCAGCTTAGTAGGCGGGAACTCCTACGAGCAGTACTTC
>TRBV30|.|TRBJ1-5|TRBD1
CAWSARQGKGNQPQHF
TGTGCCTGGAGTGCCCGACAGGGGAAAGGCAATCAGCCCCAGCATTTT
>TRBV18|.|TRBJ2-4|TRBD1
CASSSNRDRIQNIQYF
TGTGCCAGCTCATCCAACCGGGACAGAATCCAAAACATTCAGTACTTC
>TRBV6-5|few|TRBJ1-5|.
CASTLWDVSNQPQHF
TGTGCCAGCACCCTTTGGGACGTTAGCAATCAGCCCCAGCATTTT
>TRBV20-1|.|TRBJ1-2|.
CSASGGPNYGYTF
TGCAGTGCTAGTGGGGGGCCTAACTATGGCTACACCTTC
>TRBV10-3|.|TRBJ2-7|TRBD1
CASLRDRGSLEQYF
TGTGCCAGCCTCCGGGACAGGGGTTCGCTCGAGCAGTACTTC
>TRBV27|.|TRBJ1-5|TRBD1
CASSFGQGVGPQHF
TGTGCCAGCAGTTTTGGCCAGGGGGTCGGCCCCCAGCATTTT
>TRBV9|.|TRBJ2-5|TRBD2
CASSVGSGSRETQYF
TGTGCCAGCAGCGTAGGTAGCGGGAGCCGGGAGACCCAGTACTTC
>TRBV10-1|.|TRBJ2-5|.
CASSESFPLRETQYF
TGCGCCAGCAGTGAGTCTTTCCCTCTCCGGGAGACCCAGTACTTC
>TRBV3-1/TRBV3-2|once|TRBJ2-1|TRBD2
CASSQGRGGYNEQFF
TGTGCCAGCAGCCAAGGACGGGGGGGCTACAATGAGCAGTTCTTC
>TRBV5-8|.|TRBJ1-1|.
CASSPWGAEAFF
TGTGCCAGCAGCCCATGGGGAGCTGAAGCTTTCTTT
>TRBV29-1|.|TRBJ2-1|TRBD2
CSASGTSGRSSYNEQFF
TGCAGCGCATCCGGGACTAGCGGGAGGAGCTCCTACAATGAGCAGTTCTTC
>TRBV24-1|.|TRBJ1-6|TRBD1
CATSGTGTYNSPLHF
TGTGCCACCAGTGGGACAGGTACCTATAATTCACCCCTCCACTTT
>TRBV5-4|.|TRBJ2-2|TRBD2
CASSLVSGANTGELFF
TGTGCCAGCAGCTTGGTTAGCGGGGCGAACACCGGGGAGCTGTTTTTT
>TRBV3-1/TRBV3-2|.|TRBJ1-2|.
CASSQTTKGGYTF
TGTGCCAGCAGCCAAACTACCAAGGGTGGCTACACCTTC
>TRBV14|.|TRBJ2-2|.
CASSPDTGELFF
TGTGCCAGCAGCCCGGATACCGGGGAGCTGTTTTTT
>TRBV18|.|TRBJ2-7|.
CASSPLEYSYEQYF
TGTGCCAGCTCACCCCTAGAGTACTCCTACGAGCAGTACTTC
>TRBV7-9|once|TRBJ1-1|.
CASSFDSYTEAFF
TGTGCCAGCAGCTTCGACAGCTACACTGAAGCTTTCTTT
>TRBV30|.|TRBJ1-3|.
CAWSAGPTAGNTIYF
TGTGCCTGGAGTGCCGGCCCGACCGCGGGAAACACCATATATTTT
>TRBV6-6|.|TRBJ1-5|TRBD1
CASTRQGAGNQPQHF
TGTGCCAGCACTAGGCAGGGGGCAGGAAATCAGCCCCAGCATTTT